This TCR beta chain originates from a study of monozygotic twins with inflammatory bowel disease. The authors used around 3,500 ng of total RNA per TCR library. TCRdb re-called the 5' RACE reads; one entry per CDR3 protein, DNA not given. The table lists 200,000 to 250,000 distinct CDR3 sequences. The germline gives CDR1 LNHDA, CDR2 SQIVND (reference sequence). The CDR3 has 18 residues. Study-wide points: Separate T cell subtypes could not be resolved from one another. Relative to healthy twins, IBD patients had fewer clonotypes in common with others, a gap that was especially apparent with disease activity. Data gave no support to a single strong signal or clonotype associated with IBD.

Notes on this clonotype: As yet, its antigen is unknown.

This TCR came from a human donor with ulcerative colitis or Crohn's disease, or a healthy co-twin of an affected twin (not recorded which). The chain recombines TRBV19 with TRBJ2-3; TCRdb's assignment of TRBD1 cannot be checked, as there is no DNA. Sequenced: blood. Here the CDR3 reads CASSLTGMISPSGDTQYF.